The present T cell receptor (beta chain) was sequenced within a study of shared clonotypes between healthy human individuals. CD45RA+ naive and CD45RA-negative memory subsets were separated from CD4+ cells. Findings and limits, study-wide: Around 5% was the fraction of naive CD4 clonotypes found shared across a few donors. Researchers found naive subsets generally carried larger estimated richness than memory subsets.

The run depth of the assay was deep. The repertoire was sequenced with immunoSEQ multiplex PCR; TCRdb's copy has only in-frame clones and lacks some. Among about 730,000 clones listed, roughly 72% were seen once. In its sample, this clone was seen once. Antigen: not known. Germline V gene lookup returns CDR1 SGHRS and CDR2 YFSETQ. The J segment lost 0 bases and the V segment lost 3 bases, leaving 5 bases of the junction unmatched. The CDR3 runs to 17 residues. The sample comprised memory CD4+ T cells sorted from blood. Subset reported: CD45RA-negative fraction. This chain connects TRBV5-1 to TRBJ2-3; 12 bases fit TRBD2. The TCR sequence derives from a woman aged 25-40 years in good health. Here the CDR3 reads CASSSTSGSLSTDTQYF. The CDR3 nucleotides read TGCGCCAGCAGCTCGACTAGCGGGAGCCTTAGCACAGATACGCAGTATTTT.